One sample yielded the 15 T cell receptor beta chains listed below, sequenced in a study of blood T cell repertoires in COVID-19 (TCRdb year 2020). To prepare the library, the immunoSEQ multiplex PCR assay was applied. The clones in this table, taken by TCRdb from immuneACCESS, are in-frame only. Not every clone is retained; where verified, under half of the shortfall comes from an unresolved V gene, and the cause of the rest is unknown. The sample records roughly 240,000 clones, 80% to 90% of which are singletons. Around 2.4% of the sample rests with the top ten. Sequencing was performed on peripheral blood. The receptors shown here come from a man in his forties who had recovered from COVID-19.

This chain joins TRBV5-1 and TRBJ2-3; TRBD2 aligns across 9 bases. Germline V CDR1 and CDR2: SGHRS, YFSETQ. This CDR3 spans 16 amino acids. After removal of 4 bases from V and 1 base from J, the junction contained 7 bases not matched to a gene. The CDR3 DNA sequence: TGCGCCAGCAGCAAGACTAGCGGAGGGGGCACAGATACGCAGTATTTT. Translating gives CASSKTSGGGTDTQYF.

This sequence joins TRBV9 and TRBJ2-7, with 9 bases matching TRBD2. With 4 bases clipped from V and 5 bases from J, the junction kept 10 bases outside the gene matches. The CDR3 is 15 amino acids. Germline-derived CDR1 and CDR2 are SGDLS and YYNGEE. CDR3 loop: CASSISGGLLDEQYF. CDR3 nucleotide sequence: TGTGCCAGCAGCATTAGCGGGGGACTTCTAGACGAGCAGTACTTC.

The chain links TRBV19 to TRBJ1-2, with D possibly TRBD1 on 5 matching bases. The CDR3 is 11 amino acids. Trimming cost V 8 bases and J 7 bases, with 11 bases left between them. Germline V lookup: CDR1 LNHDA, CDR2 SQIVND (reference sequence). The CDR3 region is CASAAGLGYTF. The CDR3, as DNA: TGTGCCAGTGCCGCGGGGCTTGGCTACACCTTC.

This chain links TRBV14 with TRBJ1-1, with 7 bases identical to TRBD1. Germline CDR1 and CDR2: SGHDN and FVKESK. With V trimmed by 4 bases and J by 10 bases, 9 bases remained unmatched. This CDR3 is built from 13 residues. CDR3 DNA sequence: TGTGCCAGCAGCCCCCTGGGACAGTGGTTAGCTTTCTTT. Amino acids: CASSPLGQWLAFF.

This rearrangement joins TRBV6-5 to TRBJ1-2; TRBD1 is a possible D gene (5 bases). Germline lookup yields CDR1 MNHEY and CDR2 SVGAGI. The CDR3 totals 13 residues. V was pared by 6 bases and J by 8 bases, with 16 bases between. In DNA form, the CDR3 reads TGTGCCAGCAGGGGGCTCACCACCGGGGGCTACACCTTC. Amino acids: CASRGLTTGGYTF.

V is TRBV30 and J is TRBJ1-3; D call uncertain. V lost 4 bases and J lost 4, with 11 bases in between. The CDR3 loop spans 13 amino acids. From germline, CDR1 is GTSNPN and CDR2 SVGIG (reference sequence). DNA of the CDR3: TGTGCCTGGATAAAGAAGCAAGGAAACACCATATATTTT. This gives the protein CAWIKKQGNTIYF.

The chain couples TRBV10-2 to TRBJ2-3; D may be TRBD2 (5 bases). V lost 6 bases and J lost 2, with 15 bases in between. The CDR3 covers 15 residues. Germline lookup yields CDR1 WSHSY and CDR2 SAAADI. CDR3 region: CASRGRTGPTDTQYF. CDR3 in DNA: TGCGCCAGCAGGGGAAGGACTGGCCCCACAGATACGCAGTATTTT.

The rearrangement joins TRBV7-2 to TRBJ2-7; perhaps TRBD2 as D (6 bases). The CDR3 runs to 13 residues. V was cut by 1 base and J by 5 bases, with 9 bases left in between. Germline V CDR1 and CDR2: SGHTA, FQGNSA. The CDR3 sequence: CASSLVQRDEQYF. In DNA, the CDR3 is TGTGCCAGCAGCTTAGTCCAGCGGGACGAGCAGTACTTC. Together with reference TRBV7-2 and TRBJ2-7, the CDR3 gives the full variable domain: GAGVSQSPSNKVTEKGKDVELRCDPISGHTALYWYRQSLGQGLEFLIYFQGNSAPDKSGLPSDRFSAERTGGSVSTLTIQRTQQEDSAVYLCASSLVQRDEQYFGPGTRLTVT.

The rearrangement links TRBV5-1 to TRBJ2-1; D is possibly TRBD1 (6 bases). V was pared by 7 bases and J by 5 bases, with 19 bases between. The CDR3 is 15 residues long. Germline V CDR1 and CDR2: SGHRS, YFSETQ. CDR3 loop: CASAGRLGDNNEQFF. DNA of the CDR3: TGCGCCAGCGCCGGAAGGTTGGGGGACAACAATGAGCAGTTCTTC.

This clone was recorded at least ten times. The chain is built from TRBV5-1 and TRBJ2-7; the D gene is possibly TRBD2 (5 bases). Trimming left V 7 bases short and J 3 bases short, with 20 bases between. CDR1 is SGHRS and CDR2 is YFSETQ in the germline V gene. The CDR3 has 15 residues. CDR3 DNA: TGCGCCAGCTGGCCCCGATCTGCGGGCGTCTACGAGCAGTACTTC. This translates into CASWPRSAGVYEQYF.

V and J are TRBV6-5 and TRBJ1-2, with D maybe TRBD1 (6 bases). CDR1 is MNHEY and CDR2 is SVGAGI in the germline V gene. With 6 bases removed from V and 6 bases from J, the gap between germline ends came to 14 bases. This CDR3 contains 13 residues. The CDR3 protein is CASSDFRQDGYTF. The DNA for the CDR3 is TGTGCCAGCAGCGACTTTAGACAGGATGGCTACACCTTC.

The V call is TRBV5-1, the J call TRBJ2-5; 8 bases line up with TRBD2. The germline CDR1 and CDR2 sequences are SGHRS and YFSETQ. The CDR3 sequence is 14 residues long. Trimming removed 3 bases from V and 2 bases from J; junction bases left unmatched: 3. CDR3 amino acids: CASSSPGGQETQYF. For the CDR3, the DNA is TGCGCCAGCAGCTCACCGGGAGGGCAAGAGACCCAGTACTTC.

This clone has a single count. This chain uses TRBV6-2 or TRBV6-3 with TRBJ1-5, with D unresolved. Germline CDR1 reads MNHEY; CDR2 reads SVGEGT. The V end was cut by 2 bases, the J end by 3 bases, with 11 bases between. There are 15 residues in the CDR3. The CDR3 DNA reads TGTGCCAGCAGTTACCCACTAGGCATCAATCAGCCCCAGCATTTT. Translation gives CASSYPLGINQPQHF.

J is TRBJ1-2 and V is TRBV4-1; no definite D call. V dropped 0 bases and J dropped 9 bases, with 11 bases sitting between them. Germline V gene sequence: CDR1 MGHRA, CDR2 YSYEKL. This CDR3 is built from 13 residues. CDR3 sequence reads: CASSQDGAVSYTF. In DNA, the CDR3 is TGCGCCAGCAGCCAAGATGGAGCGGTTAGCTACACCTTC.

The V and J genes are TRBV2 and TRBJ2-7; D is perhaps TRBD2 (5 bases). CDR1 and CDR2 from the germline V gene are SNHLY and FYNNEI. CDR3 length: 14 amino acids. V was trimmed by 7 bases and J by 2 bases, leaving 15 bases between them. The CDR3 coding sequence is TGTGCCAGCAAATGGATGAGCGGTGCCTACGAGCAGTACTTC. Its protein is CASKWMSGAYEQYF.